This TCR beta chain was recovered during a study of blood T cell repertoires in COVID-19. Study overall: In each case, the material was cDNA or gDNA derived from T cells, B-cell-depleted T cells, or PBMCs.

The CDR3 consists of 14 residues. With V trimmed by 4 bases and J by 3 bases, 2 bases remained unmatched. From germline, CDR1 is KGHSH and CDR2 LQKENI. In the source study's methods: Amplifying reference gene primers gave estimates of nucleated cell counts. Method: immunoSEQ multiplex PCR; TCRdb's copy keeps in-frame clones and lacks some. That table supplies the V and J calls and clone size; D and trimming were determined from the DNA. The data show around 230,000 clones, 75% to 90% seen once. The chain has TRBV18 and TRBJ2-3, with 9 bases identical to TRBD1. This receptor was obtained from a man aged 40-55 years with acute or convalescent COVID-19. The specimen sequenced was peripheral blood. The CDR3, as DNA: TGTGCCAGCTCACGGGACAGGGCAACAGATACGCAGTATTTT. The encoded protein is CASSRDRATDTQYF.